Included here is one T cell receptor beta chain sequence, with context. This clonotype was counted only a few times. Its antigen specificity is not known. Base qualities were left out, and no much larger clone turns up one base away. The data are from a study of regulatory T cells in long-lasting Graves disease (dated by TCRdb to the early 2020s). For the wider study: Persistent Graves' disease was defined as persistently positive TSH receptor autoantibodies together with antithyroid drug treatment for over 5 years. The study took place in China and was registered as a clinical trial. Patients with persistent Graves' disease were compared with patients with newly diagnosed Graves' disease using TCR sequencing and RNA sequencing of peripheral blood. TCR sequencing covered roughly 13 persistent and approximately 20 newly diagnosed Graves' disease patients, some 35 samples in total. Persistent Graves' disease patients in the clinical cohort had taken antithyroid drugs for roughly ten years on average. The paper as a whole reports these results and caveats: Patients with persistent disease shared more public clonotypes (over 2,500) than newly diagnosed patients did (about 1,000). Only peripheral blood was studied, because thyroid tissue, the primary lesion, was inaccessible. Preferential use of TRBV28, TRBJ1-2 and TRBJ2-5 was observed in persistent disease, whereas TRBV20-1 and TRBJ2-1 were favored in newly diagnosed disease. Sequencing and analysis were restricted to the TCR beta chain. Compared with newly diagnosed patients, persistent Graves' disease patients had lower TCR Shannon entropy and fewer highly expanded clones, which suggests clonal expansion. The small sample size was acknowledged by the authors as a limitation that may reduce accuracy.

CDR1 and CDR2 were assigned from the germline V gene as KGHDR and SFDVKD. From V the trimming removes 0 bases and from J it removes 3 bases, while the gene matches leave 10 bases of the junction unaccounted for. The CDR3 holds 19 amino acids from the cysteine to the phenylalanine. Of the read, only the CDR3 DNA is kept; its 57 bases are in frame from base 1. The library was produced with multiplex PCR. Sequencing was carried out with an Illumina HiSeq 4000. TCR beta libraries were built with iRepertoire HTBI primers and Arm-PCR amplification of CDR3 regions. Gel purification was performed on PCR products prior to sequencing. The original methods were these. Across samples, approximately 68 TRBV and 15 or so TRBJ segments were identified and used for gene usage analysis of CDR3 amino acid clonotypes. Filtered high-quality paired reads were merged into contigs using COPE and FqMerger. BLAST was used to align contigs to IMGT TRBV, TRBD and TRBJ reference genes, and CDR3 was defined according to IMGT. Clonotypes above 0.1% frequency were classified as highly expanded clones. Repertoire diversity was measured by Shannon entropy, and V-J evenness by the Gini coefficient. Clonotypes shared by more than one individual were considered public. In-frame beta chains were kept once TCRdb had trimmed the public reads at Q25 with fastp and called clones with MiXCR. A single entry per CDR3 protein holds the most common genes and DNA from its merged rows. The V and J calls reflect TCRdb's pipeline rather than the authors' work. For this sample there are approximately 440,000 distinct CDR3 sequences; about a quarter appear just once. Jointly, the top ten make up about 26% of the sample.

Per the publication, the time point label means: persistent/refractory GD, antithyroid drugs over 5 years with positive TRAb. For both TCR sequencing and RNA sequencing, RNA was extracted from PBMCs using TRIzol. The diagnosis of Graves' disease followed American Thyroid Association guidelines. Patients for the study were recruited at an endocrinology department in Xi'an, China. Each patient gave 9 to 10 milliliters of peripheral blood, collected in an EDTA anticoagulant tube. Ficoll Paque Plus density gradient separation was used to isolate PBMCs, and no additional T cell sorting was done. An Agilent 2100 Bioanalyzer and agarose gel were used to check RNA quality, while a NanoDrop 2000 measured RNA concentration.

Specimen: peripheral blood mononuclear cells (PBMCs), collected when the disease was refractory, from a patient treated with antithyroid drugs. This clonotype was obtained from a female donor with Graves disease. The rearrangement combines TRBV24-1 with TRBJ2-5, and 12 junction bases match TRBD2. The nucleotides read TGTGCCACCAGTGATTTGGAGGGACTAGCGGGCTCTCTTAAAGAGACCCAGTACTTC. This encodes CATSDLEGLAGSLKETQYF.